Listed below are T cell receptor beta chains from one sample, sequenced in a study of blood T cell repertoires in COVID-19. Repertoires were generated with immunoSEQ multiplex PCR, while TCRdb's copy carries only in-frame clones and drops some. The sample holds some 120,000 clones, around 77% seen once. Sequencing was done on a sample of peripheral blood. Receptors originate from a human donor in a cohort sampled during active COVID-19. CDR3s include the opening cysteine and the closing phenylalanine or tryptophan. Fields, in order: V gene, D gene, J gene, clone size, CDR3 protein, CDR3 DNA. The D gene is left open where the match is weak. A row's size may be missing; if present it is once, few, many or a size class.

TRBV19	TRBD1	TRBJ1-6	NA	CASLSRDRGDSPLHF	TGTGCCAGTCTATCACGGGACAGGGGTGATTCACCCCTCCACTTT
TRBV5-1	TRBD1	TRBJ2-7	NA	CASSRGQTGYEQYF	TGCGCCAGCAGCCGGGGACAGACAGGGTACGAGCAGTACTTC
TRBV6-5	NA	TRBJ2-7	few	CASSYLQGRYEQYF	TGTGCCAGCAGTTACTTACAGGGCCGCTACGAGCAGTACTTC
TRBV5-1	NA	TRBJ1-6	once	CASSLDGELNSPLHF	TGCGCCAGCAGCTTGGATGGGGAGTTGAATTCACCCCTCCACTTT
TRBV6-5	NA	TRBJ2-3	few	CASSLSDTQYF	TGTGCCAGCAGCCTATCAGATACGCAGTATTTT
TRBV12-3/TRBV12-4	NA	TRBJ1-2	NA	CASSTPGDYGYTF	TGTGCCAGCAGTACCCCGGGGGACTATGGCTACACCTTC
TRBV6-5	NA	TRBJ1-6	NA	CASSPRGRGDNLHF	TGTGCCAGCAGCCCCCGAGGCAGGGGAGATAACCTCCACTTT
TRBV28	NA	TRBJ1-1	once	CASRPGGMNTEAFF	TGTGCCAGCAGACCTGGAGGGATGAACACTGAAGCTTTCTTT
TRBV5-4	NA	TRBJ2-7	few	CASSAQASYEQYF	TGTGCCAGCAGCGCCCAGGCCTCCTACGAGCAGTACTTC
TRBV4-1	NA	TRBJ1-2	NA	CASSQDYGGRGRDGYTF	TGCGCCAGCAGCCAAGATTACGGGGGAAGGGGAAGGGATGGCTACACCTTC
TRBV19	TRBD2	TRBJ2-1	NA	CASSGGLAGRNEQFF	TGTGCCAGTAGTGGGGGACTAGCGGGTAGGAATGAGCAGTTCTTC
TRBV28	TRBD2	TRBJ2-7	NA	CASRGGRAEQYF	TGTGCCAGCAGAGGCGGGAGGGCCGAGCAGTACTTC
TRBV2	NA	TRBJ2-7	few	CASSERQGLHYEQYF	TGTGCCAGCAGTGAGCGGCAGGGCCTGCACTACGAGCAGTACTTC
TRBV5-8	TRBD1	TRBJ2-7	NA	CASSQGTDRYYEQYF	TGTGCCAGCAGCCAGGGGACGGACAGGTACTACGAGCAGTACTTC
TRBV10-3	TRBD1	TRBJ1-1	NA	CAISSGTGGTEAFF	TGTGCCATCAGTTCCGGGACAGGGGGCACTGAAGCTTTCTTT
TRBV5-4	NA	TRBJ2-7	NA	CASSSEGYEQYF	TGTGCCAGCAGCTCAGAGGGCTACGAGCAGTACTTC
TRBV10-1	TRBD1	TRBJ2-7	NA	CASTPCGTGGPLYEQYF	TGCGCCAGCACCCCGTGTGGGACAGGGGGCCCTCTTTACGAGCAGTACTTC
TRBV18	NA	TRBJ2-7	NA	CASSPDSLRADYEQYF	TGTGCCAGCTCCCCGGACAGCCTTAGAGCGGATTACGAGCAGTACTTC
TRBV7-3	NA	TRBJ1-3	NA	CASSFVSSGNTIYF	TGTGCCAGCAGCTTCGTGAGCTCTGGAAACACCATATATTTT
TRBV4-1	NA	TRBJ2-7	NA	CASSLQEEVLYEQYF	TGCGCCAGCAGCCTCCAAGAAGAGGTCCTCTACGAGCAGTACTTC